This is a list of T cell receptor beta chains from one sample in a study of T cells in Graves' hyperthyroidism and ophthalmopathy. TCRdb fed the multiplex PCR reads into MiXCR, producing one record per CDR3 protein. The sample yields around 300,000 distinct CDR3 sequences, approximately 14% seen once. The sample taken for sequencing was blood. The receptors originated from a woman in her thirties or forties with Graves' ophthalmopathy. Both conserved end residues are part of each CDR3. The D gene is left open where the match is weak. Only part of the rows carry a size: once, few, many, or a class if the clone is expanded.

>TRBJ2-2|-|TRBV6-1|TRBD1
TGTGCCAGCACCCCTCAAATACTCGGACAGGGGGCGCGGGAGCTGTTTTTT
CASTPQILGQGARELFF
>TRBJ2-7|many|TRBV7-2|-
TGTGCCAGCAGCTTAAACTACGGATCCTACGAGCAGTACTTC
CASSLNYGSYEQYF
>TRBJ1-4|-|TRBV7-9|TRBD1
TGTGCCAGCAGCTTTCTAACAGGGGCAGGTGAAAAACTGTTTTTT
CASSFLTGAGEKLFF
>TRBJ1-2|-|TRBV3-1|-
TGTGCCAGCAGCCAAGACTCGGGAGGGATTTATGGCTACACCTTC
CASSQDSGGIYGYTF
>TRBJ2-7|many|TRBV20-1|TRBD2
TGCAGTGCTAGAGATCTCAGAGGGCTAGCGGCTTACGAGCAGTACTTC
CSARDLRGLAAYEQYF
>TRBJ1-5|many|TRBV28|-
TGTGCCAGCAGTTTTTCGTCAGACGGCCGCAATCAGCCCCAGCATTTT
CASSFSSDGRNQPQHF
>TRBJ1-2|many|TRBV28|-
TGTGCCAGCAGTGCACAGAACTATGGCTACACCTTC
CASSAQNYGYTF
>TRBJ1-2|many|TRBV15|-
TGTGCCACCAGCAGTGTTCTAGGGGGTGGCTACACCTTC
CATSSVLGGGYTF
>TRBJ1-2|-|TRBV4-1|-
TGCGCCAGCAGCCAGGTACAGAGCGGGAACCGGTATGGCTACACCTTC
CASSQVQSGNRYGYTF
>TRBJ1-5|-|TRBV2|TRBD1
TGTGCCAGCCGTAAGGGGGCATGGGGCAATCAGCCCCAGCATTTT
CASRKGAWGNQPQHF
>TRBJ2-5|-|TRBV5-6|-
TGTGCCAGCAGCTGGGGTGCGACCGCGGGGGCATCATTGCAAGAGACCCAGTACTTC
CASSWGATAGASLQETQYF
>TRBJ2-1|many|TRBV6-1|-
TGTGCCACGGCGGAGGGGGTCTACAATGAGCAGTTCTTC
CATAEGVYNEQFF
>TRBJ2-6|many|TRBV19|-
TGTGCCAGTACCCCCGCTGGGGCCAACGTCCTGACTTTC
CASTPAGANVLTF
>TRBJ2-5|once|TRBV27|-
TGTGCCAGCAGTTTTTACGGGGGAGAGACCCAGTACTTC
CASSFYGGETQYF
>TRBJ2-7|many|TRBV10-3|TRBD2
TGTGCCATCAGTAGCGGGATCGCCATCTCCTACGAGCAGTACTTC
CAISSGIAISYEQYF
>TRBJ1-5|-|TRBV7-4|TRBD1
TGTGCCAGCAGCTCCGGGACAGGGCTATGCAATCAGCCCCAGCATTTT
CASSSGTGLCNQPQHF
>TRBJ2-1|-|TRBV18|-
TGTGCCAGCTCATACGGGGCCTCCCCGGGCGATGAGCAGTTCTTC
CASSYGASPGDEQFF
>TRBJ1-1|-|TRBV19|TRBD1
TGTGCCAGTAGTTTAAAGAGGGGGCTCACTGAAGCTTTCTTT
CASSLKRGLTEAFF
>TRBJ1-5|-|TRBV2|-
TGTGCCAGCAGTCGGACAGCTTACAATCAGCCCCAGCATTTT
CASSRTAYNQPQHF
>TRBJ1-1|many|TRBV12-3/TRBV12-4|-
TGTGCCAGCAGTAAAACGCGACAATGGGGTTCGTCGGCTTTCTTT
CASSKTRQWGSSAFF
>TRBJ2-5|many|TRBV28|-
TGTGCCAGCAGTTTGGGTCAGGGGGGAGGAGAGACCCAGTACTTC
CASSLGQGGGETQYF
>TRBJ1-2|-|TRBV19|-
TGTGCCAGTAGTATAGGAGGAGCTAAGAATGGCTACACCTTC
CASSIGGAKNGYTF
>TRBJ1-5|-|TRBV7-2|-
TGTGCCAGCAGCTTAAGAGGGATAGACAATCAGCCCCAGCATTTT
CASSLRGIDNQPQHF